Listed below are T cell receptor beta chains from one sample, sequenced in a study of T cell responses to AZD1222 COVID-19 vaccine. Sequencing was performed with immunoSEQ multiplex PCR; in TCRdb, only in-frame clones are kept and a portion is missing. The sample comprises about 180,000 clones, roughly 90% of which are singletons, and around 2.6% rests with the top ten. Material: peripheral blood, obtained on day 0 of AZD1222 vaccination. The source of these receptors is an adult in good health. Both conserved end residues are part of each CDR3. D genes are given only for firm matches. Size tells how often a clone was seen (once, few, many) or the class of an expanded clone, and some rows leave it out.

clone_size d_call j_call v_call cdr3_aa cdr3_nt
. . TRBJ1-2 TRBV5-4 CASSGENYGYTF TGTGCCAGCAGCGGAGAAAACTATGGCTACACCTTC
. TRBD1 TRBJ2-7 TRBV5-1 CASSLEGQGYEQYF TGCGCCAGCAGCTTGGAGGGACAGGGTTACGAGCAGTACTTC
. . TRBJ2-1 TRBV7-9 CASSPMDEQFF TGTGCCAGCAGCCCGATGGATGAGCAGTTCTTC
. TRBD2 TRBJ2-1 TRBV7-3 CASSLTSSGGYNEQFF TGTGCCAGCAGCTTAACGTCTAGCGGGGGTTACAATGAGCAGTTCTTC
. . TRBJ2-2 TRBV5-1 CASSLGGLGDTGELFF TGCGCCAGCAGCTTGGGGGGCCTCGGGGACACCGGGGAGCTGTTTTTT
few . TRBJ2-7 TRBV18 CASSPRSTFLEQYF TGTGCCAGCTCACCACGCTCCACGTTTCTCGAGCAGTACTTC
. . TRBJ1-2 TRBV4-1 CASSQDIRVRDGYTF TGCGCCAGCAGCCAAGATATAAGGGTGAGGGATGGCTACACCTTC
. . TRBJ2-1 TRBV11-2 CASGRGLAEQFF TGTGCCAGCGGAAGGGGCTTGGCTGAGCAGTTCTTC
. TRBD1 TRBJ2-7 TRBV19 CASSLTGGNYEQYF TGTGCCAGTAGCCTTACAGGGGGTAACTACGAGCAGTACTTC
. . TRBJ1-2 TRBV9 CASSDASLGNGYTF TGTGCCAGCAGCGATGCTTCACTTGGGAATGGCTACACCTTC
once TRBD1 TRBJ1-2 TRBV9 CASSPTHRGPYGYTF TGTGCCAGCAGCCCCACCCACAGGGGGCCGTATGGCTACACCTTC
. TRBD1 TRBJ2-2 TRBV7-9 CASSGGQGADTGELFF TGTGCCAGCAGCGGTGGACAGGGGGCGGACACCGGGGAGCTGTTTTTT
. . TRBJ2-6 TRBV27 CASSFSQTGANVLTF TGTGCCAGCAGTTTCTCCCAGACGGGGGCCAACGTCCTGACTTTC
. . TRBJ1-3 TRBV2 CASSRVGNTIYF TGTGCCAGCAGTCGAGTTGGAAACACCATATATTTT
. TRBD1 TRBJ2-7 TRBV18 CASSPPGQGVYEQYF TGTGCCAGCTCACCCCCGGGACAGGGGGTCTACGAGCAGTACTTC
. TRBD2 TRBJ2-1 TRBV19 CASRKTRTSGMGDEQFF TGTGCCAGTAGAAAGACCAGGACTAGCGGGATGGGTGATGAGCAGTTCTTC
. . TRBJ1-6 TRBV7-8 CASSTRSGQIGRRPLHF TGTGCCAGCAGCACCCGATCTGGACAGATAGGGCGAAGACCCCTCCACTTT
. TRBD2 TRBJ2-7 TRBV6-6 CASSLIAGSTYEQYF TGTGCCAGCAGTTTAATAGCGGGAAGTACTTACGAGCAGTACTTC
. . TRBJ2-7 TRBV3-1/TRBV3-2 CASSSLMLVPSSEQYF TGTGCCAGCAGCTCCCTAATGTTGGTCCCCTCCTCCGAGCAGTACTTC
. TRBD2 TRBJ2-1 TRBV9 CAGSVGTSGGNEQFF TGTGCCGGCAGCGTTGGGACTAGCGGGGGCAATGAGCAGTTCTTC
. . TRBJ1-5 TRBV5-8 CASSFRSSNQPQHF TGTGCCAGCAGCTTCAGGTCTAGCAATCAGCCCCAGCATTTT
. . TRBJ1-1 TRBV25-1 CASSGPSITGTTEAFF TGTGCCAGCAGTGGTCCCTCTATAACAGGTACCACTGAAGCTTTCTTT
. TRBD1 TRBJ1-2 TRBV28 CASSHDRGAYGYTF TGTGCCAGCAGTCATGACAGGGGGGCCTATGGCTACACCTTC
. . TRBJ1-5 TRBV7-2 CASSLGGWVATNYNQPQHF TGTGCCAGCAGCTTAGGTGGGTGGGTCGCCACTAACTACAATCAGCCCCAGCATTTT
. . TRBJ1-1 TRBV6-6 CASSYSGVKNTEAFF TGTGCCAGCAGTTACTCAGGGGTGAAGAACACTGAAGCTTTCTTT
. . TRBJ2-5 TRBV7-9 CASSQEVGQETQYF TGTGCCAGCAGTCAAGAGGTCGGGCAAGAGACCCAGTACTTC
. . TRBJ2-1 TRBV19 CASSLGYSYNEQFF TGTGCCAGTAGTTTGGGGTACTCCTACAATGAGCAGTTCTTC
. TRBD2 TRBJ2-3 TRBV5-4 CASKSGSHTDTQYF TGTGCCAGCAAGAGCGGGAGCCACACAGATACGCAGTATTTT
. . TRBJ2-2 TRBV6-5 CASSPRRQEGLFF TGTGCCAGCAGTCCCCGGAGGCAGGAAGGGCTGTTTTTT
once TRBD1 TRBJ1-1 TRBV6-4 CASRGQGTEKAFF TGTGCCAGCAGAGGACAGGGGACGGAAAAAGCTTTCTTT
. TRBD1 TRBJ1-2 TRBV18 CASSPGQGYGYTF TGTGCCAGCTCCCCGGGACAGGGCTATGGCTACACCTTC
. TRBD2 TRBJ2-5 TRBV5-3 CARRSGLAAKETQYF TGTGCCAGAAGGTCTGGACTAGCGGCCAAAGAGACCCAGTACTTC
. . TRBJ1-4 TRBV30 CAFLGGATNEKLFF TGTGCCTTTCTCGGGGGCGCGACTAATGAAAAACTGTTTTTT
. . TRBJ2-7 TRBV2 CASKHPGTVTYEQYF TGTGCCAGCAAACACCCCGGGACGGTGACCTACGAGCAGTACTTC
. TRBD1 TRBJ1-2 TRBV7-9 CASSPKGTGPRYGYTF TGTGCCAGCAGCCCTAAGGGGACAGGGCCCCGCTATGGCTACACCTTC
. TRBD2 TRBJ2-3 TRBV19 CASAFLAGAADTQYF TGTGCCAGCGCTTTTCTAGCGGGAGCCGCAGATACGCAGTATTTT
. . TRBJ1-6 TRBV7-2 CASSRYRNSPLHF TGTGCCAGCAGCCGTTACAGAAATTCACCCCTCCACTTT
. TRBD1 TRBJ2-7 TRBV7-6 CASSLGSGTGATHPSYEQYF TGTGCCAGCAGCTTAGGCTCCGGGACAGGGGCGACACACCCTTCCTACGAGCAGTACTTC
once . TRBJ1-6 TRBV5-5 CASRPSWASSYNSPLHF TGTGCCAGCAGACCCTCGTGGGCGAGCTCCTATAATTCACCCCTCCACTTT
once TRBD1 TRBJ2-2 TRBV28 CATRQGRTGELFF TGTGCCACCCGACAGGGGAGGACCGGGGAGCTGTTTTTT
. TRBD1 TRBJ1-2 TRBV4-1 CASSPRQGNYGYTF TGCGCCAGCAGCCCCAGACAGGGGAACTATGGCTACACCTTC
. TRBD2 TRBJ2-7 TRBV3-1/TRBV3-2 CASSLGLAGYEQYF TGTGCCAGCAGCCTGGGACTAGCGGGCTACGAGCAGTACTTC
. . TRBJ2-1 TRBV2 CASSEGGLTKSYNEQFF TGTGCCAGCAGTGAAGGGGGGCTAACGAAATCCTACAATGAGCAGTTCTTC